This TCR beta chain was observed in a study of shared clonotypes between healthy human individuals. V lost 0 bases and J lost 4, with 16 bases in between. Germline V gene lookup returns CDR1 MGHRA and CDR2 YSYEKL. CDR3 length: 16 amino acids. Generated by immunoSEQ multiplex PCR, the TCRdb table keeps only in-frame clones and is missing some. The table has around 690,000 clones, around 91% seen once. Donors were healthy HIV-negative adults without recently reported acute infections or vaccinations. The sequence came from a man younger than 35 in good health. Some clones in this sample may be carry-over from other donors' samples. Sequencing was carried out using memory CD8+ T cells from PBMCs. Subset described: CD45RO+ cells pooled with CCR7-negative TemRA cells. The chain uses TRBV4-1 and TRBJ2-7; D may be TRBD1 or TRBD2 (6 bases each). The CDR3 sequence is CASSQDPRGLLYEQYF. As DNA, the CDR3 is TGCGCCAGCAGCCAAGATCCCAGGGGACTGCTATACGAGCAGTACTTC.